The present entry profiles one T cell receptor beta chain with its context. Its specificity is unknown. Germline V gene lookup returns CDR1 WSHSY and CDR2 SAAADI. V was shortened by 0 bases and J by 7 bases, with 7 bases between the two germline ends. The CDR3 totals 12 residues. The data are from a study of response to subunit inactivated influenza vaccine. One entry per CDR3 protein results from TCRdb running MiXCR on the RT-PCR reads. The sample includes about 700,000 distinct CDR3 sequences, approximately 13% of them seen just once. Study-wide results and caveats: The study's authors posited that every seasonal influenza vaccination enlists few new T cells.

The V gene is TRBV10-2, the J gene TRBJ2-7; D might be TRBD1 (5 bases). Sample: PBMCs from blood, taken 14 days before vaccination. This TCR came from a man aged 50-59 years who received an inactivated influenza vaccine. The CDR3 region has the DNA TGCGCCAGCAGTGAGTCAGGGGTTGAGCAGTACTTC. Protein product: CASSESGVEQYF.